This T cell receptor beta chain was recovered during a study of beta chain features in type 1 diabetes. This CDR3 has 16 residues. The V and J ends lost 7 bases and 5 bases, in that order; junction bases with no gene match: 12. The germline gives CDR1 MDHEN, CDR2 SYDVKM. This clone appeared a few times. What it recognizes is unknown. Of the isolated RNA, all was reverse transcribed, and so the sequenced material was expressed TCRB transcripts. Assay used: immunoSEQ multiplex PCR; TCRdb lists only in-frame clones, some missing. The sample records under 450,000 clones, around 16% being singletons. Points from the study as a whole: When Type 1 diabetes patients were examined, their TCRB CDR3s proved moderately but significantly shorter in all four CD4+ subsets.

Sequencing was performed on naive CD4+ T cells from blood. The chain carries TRBV28 and TRBJ2-5; TRBD2 matches 11 bases. The clonotype was recovered from a young woman in good health. CDR3: CASTPGLAEAVETQYF. CDR3 bases: TGTGCCAGCACCCCGGGACTAGCGGAAGCGGTTGAGACCCAGTACTTC.